The 6 T cell receptor beta chains below come from one sample, sequenced in a study of T cell changes during pregnancy in multiple sclerosis (dated by TCRdb to about 2019). The protocol used for the library was the immunoSEQ multiplex PCR assay. As stored in TCRdb, this immuneACCESS dataset retains in-frame rearrangements with V and J assigned. A fraction of the clones does not appear; measured against another copy, unresolved V genes explain less than half of the discrepancy, and the remainder lacks a known reason. Here the sample has about 58,000 clones; about 89% occur a single time. Of the sample, almost 0.5% is held by the ten largest clones. This material consisted of CD4+ T cells from peripheral blood mononuclear cells, taken after pregnancy. The receptors shown here come from a female donor in good health, enrolled as a control in a pregnancy study.

V is TRBV11-3 and J is TRBJ2-5, with 10 bases aligning to TRBD2. V trimming: 8 bases; J trimming: 5 bases; junction bases outside the gene matches: 14. The CDR3 runs to 16 residues. CDR1 and CDR2 (germline): SGHNT, YENEEA. The CDR3 region is CASSTGTSEPPETQYF. CDR3 sequence (DNA): TGTGCCAGCTCCACCGGGACTAGCGAACCGCCGGAGACCCAGTACTTC.

The chain recombines TRBV21-1 with TRBJ2-3; TRBD2, the D gene given by the table, was not confirmed from the DNA. TRBV21-1 counts as a pseudogene. The CDR3 runs to 17 residues. The CDR3 protein is CASFGRASGGVGDTQYF. CDR3 nucleotide sequence: TGTGCCAGTTTTGGGAGGGCTAGCGGGGGGGTTGGAGATACGCAGTATTTT.

This rearrangement joins TRBV19 to TRBJ2-2, with 11 nucleotides matching TRBD1. Losses at the gene ends were 5 bases for V and 4 bases for J; bases not matched to a gene: 3. Germline values: CDR1 LNHDA, CDR2 SQIVND (reference sequence). This CDR3 comprises 15 residues. CDR3 amino acids: CASSPGTGGTGELFF. In DNA, the CDR3 is TGTGCCAGTAGTCCCGGGACAGGGGGCACCGGGGAGCTGTTTTTT.

The V and J genes are TRBV7-6 and TRBJ1-5; 9 positions agree with TRBD1. CDR3 length: 17 residues. Unmatched junction bases numbered 7, after V lost 1 base and J lost 3 bases. Germline CDR1 reads SGHVS; CDR2 reads FNYEAQ. CDR3 in DNA: TGTGCCAGCAGCTTAGGGGGGGGACAGGGTAACAATCAGCCCCAGCATTTT. Protein sequence: CASSLGGGQGNNQPQHF.

The chain joins TRBV11-1 to TRBJ1-4; TRBD1 might be the D (6 bases). The CDR3 runs to 14 residues. Per the germline V gene, CDR1 is SGHAT and CDR2 is FQDESV (reference sequence). V was clipped by 3 bases and J by 3 bases, with 8 bases between them. CDR3 nucleotide sequence: TGTGCCAGCAGCTTGGGGGCTTCTAATGAAAAACTGTTTTTT. Translating gives CASSLGASNEKLFF. The full variable domain, in which reference TRBV11-1 and TRBJ1-4 provide the parts outside the CDR3, is EAEVAQSPRYKITEKSQAVAFWCDPISGHATLYWYRQILGQGPELLVQFQDESVVDDSQLPKDRFSAERLKGVDSTLKIQPAELGDSAMYLCASSLGASNEKLFFGSGTQLSVL.

V is TRBV4-2 and J is TRBJ2-3, with 8 bases aligning to TRBD1. This CDR3 is 15 amino acids long. V shed 1 base, J shed 6 bases, and the junction held 6 bases outside the gene matches. CDR1 and CDR2 from the germline V gene are LGHNA and YNFKEQ. DNA of the CDR3: TGTGCCAGCAGCCAAGGTCGGCAGGGGGCTGATACGCAGTATTTT. Translating gives CASSQGRQGADTQYF.